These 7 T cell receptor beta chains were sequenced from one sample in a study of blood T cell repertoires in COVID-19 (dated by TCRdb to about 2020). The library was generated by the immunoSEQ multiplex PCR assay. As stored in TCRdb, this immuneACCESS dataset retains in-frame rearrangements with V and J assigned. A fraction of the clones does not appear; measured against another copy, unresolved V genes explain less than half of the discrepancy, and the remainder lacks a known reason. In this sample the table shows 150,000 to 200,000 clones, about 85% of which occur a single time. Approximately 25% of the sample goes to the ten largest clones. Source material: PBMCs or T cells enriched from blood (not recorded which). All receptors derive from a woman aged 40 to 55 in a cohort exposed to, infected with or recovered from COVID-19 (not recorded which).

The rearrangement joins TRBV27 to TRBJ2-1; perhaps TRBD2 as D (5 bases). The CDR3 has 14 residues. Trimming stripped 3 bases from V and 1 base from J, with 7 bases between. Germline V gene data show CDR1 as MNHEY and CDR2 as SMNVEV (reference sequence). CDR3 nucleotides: TGTGCCAGCAGTTTTCGGGGATCCTACAATGAGCAGTTCTTC. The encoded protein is CASSFRGSYNEQFF.

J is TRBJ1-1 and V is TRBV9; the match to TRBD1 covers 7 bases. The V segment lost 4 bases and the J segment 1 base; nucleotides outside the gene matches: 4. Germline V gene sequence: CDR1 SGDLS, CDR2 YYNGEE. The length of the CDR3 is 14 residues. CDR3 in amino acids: CASSPRDRNTEAFF. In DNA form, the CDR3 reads TGTGCCAGCAGCCCTCGGGACAGGAACACTGAAGCTTTCTTT.

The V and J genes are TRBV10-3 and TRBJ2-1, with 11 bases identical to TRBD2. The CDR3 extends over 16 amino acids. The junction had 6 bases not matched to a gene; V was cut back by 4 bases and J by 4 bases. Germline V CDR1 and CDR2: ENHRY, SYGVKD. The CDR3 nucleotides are TGTGCCATCAGTGGGGGGACTAGCGGAATTTACAATGAGCAGTTCTTC. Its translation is CAISGGTSGIYNEQFF.

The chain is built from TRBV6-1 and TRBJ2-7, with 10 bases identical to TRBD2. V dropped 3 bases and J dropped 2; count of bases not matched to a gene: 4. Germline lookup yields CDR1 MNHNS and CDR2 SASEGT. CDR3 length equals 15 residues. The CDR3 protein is CASSDLAGAPYEQYF. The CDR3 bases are TGTGCCAGCAGTGACCTAGCGGGAGCTCCCTACGAGCAGTACTTC.

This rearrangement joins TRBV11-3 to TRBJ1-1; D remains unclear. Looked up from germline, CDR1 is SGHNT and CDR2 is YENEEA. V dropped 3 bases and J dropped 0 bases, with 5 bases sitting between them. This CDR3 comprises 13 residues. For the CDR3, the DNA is TGTGCCAGCAGCTTTAGCTTGAACACTGAAGCTTTCTTT. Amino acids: CASSFSLNTEAFF.

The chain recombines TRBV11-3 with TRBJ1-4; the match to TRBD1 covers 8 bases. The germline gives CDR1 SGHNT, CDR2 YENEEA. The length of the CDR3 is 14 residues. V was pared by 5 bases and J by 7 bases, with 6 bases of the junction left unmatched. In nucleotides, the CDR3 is TGTGCCAGCAGCCCCGTCAGGGGGCTTGAAAAACTGTTTTTT. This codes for CASSPVRGLEKLFF.

CDR3 residues: CASSLGGTQYF. In DNA, the CDR3 is TGTGCCAGCAGTTTGGGGGGTACGCAGTATTTT. This chain connects TRBV28 to TRBJ2-3; TRBD2 is a possible D gene (6 bases). The CDR3 length is 11 residues. CDR1 and CDR2 (germline): MDHEN, SYDVKM. Trimming shortened V by 3 bases and J by 8 bases, and 6 bases separated the two germline ends.